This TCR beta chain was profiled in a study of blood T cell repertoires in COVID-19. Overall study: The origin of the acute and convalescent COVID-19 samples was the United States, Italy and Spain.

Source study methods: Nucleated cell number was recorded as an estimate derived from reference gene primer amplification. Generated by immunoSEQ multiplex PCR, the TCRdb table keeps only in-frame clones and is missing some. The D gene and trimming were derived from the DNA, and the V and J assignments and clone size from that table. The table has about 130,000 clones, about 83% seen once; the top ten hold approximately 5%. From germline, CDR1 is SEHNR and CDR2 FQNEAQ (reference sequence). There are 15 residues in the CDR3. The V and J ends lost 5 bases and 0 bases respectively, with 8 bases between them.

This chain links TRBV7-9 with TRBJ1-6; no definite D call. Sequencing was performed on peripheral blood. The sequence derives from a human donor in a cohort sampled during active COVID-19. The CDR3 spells CASSPTGSYNSPLHF. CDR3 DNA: TGTGCCAGCAGCCCTACGGGCTCCTATAATTCACCCCTCCACTTT.